This entry features one T cell receptor beta chain sequence. This entry is derived from a study of blood T cell repertoires in COVID-19. Whole-study context: In each case, the material was cDNA or gDNA derived from T cells, B-cell-depleted T cells, or PBMCs.

Looked up from germline, CDR1 is MNHEY and CDR2 is SVGAGI. CDR3 size: 14 residues. Trimming shortened V by 5 bases and J by 4 bases, and 13 bases separated the two germline ends. This table comes from immunoSEQ multiplex PCR, and its TCRdb copy is limited to in-frame clones, with some not included. The table lists about 110,000 clones, 84% of them singletons, with roughly 4.4% in the top ten. The TCR originated in a human donor in a cohort sampled during active COVID-19. The sequenced sample consisted of peripheral blood. This sequence joins TRBV6-5 and TRBJ2-3, with TRBD1 as a possible D gene (6 bases). The CDR3 protein is CASSPRQAPDTQYF. As DNA, the CDR3 is TGTGCCAGCAGTCCCCGACAGGCCCCAGATACGCAGTATTTT.